This TCR beta chain was obtained from a study of blood T cell repertoires in COVID-19 (dated by TCRdb to the early 2020s). About the full investigation: Samples covering the acute and convalescent phases of COVID-19 were provided by collaborators in the United States, Italy and Spain. Sample metadata almost always included a de-identified subject ID, COVID-19 status, age in years and sex. The material from the prospective study consisted of cDNA or gDNA derived from T cells, B-cell-depleted T cells, or PBMCs. Samples were obtained from the ongoing ImmuneRACE study (first 160 participants) and from about 1,300 subjects provided by 6 global collaborators. The dataset comprised deeply sampled blood TCRbeta repertoires from subjects exposed to, actively infected with, or recovered from COVID-19. Where available, HLA class I and class II types were obtained from metadata supplied by the sample provider rather than from assay-based typing. The repertoires were released in a freely available public database meant as a resource for research on the immune response to SARS-CoV-2.

Each collaborating institution followed its own protocols to collect whole blood in K2EDTA tubes. For TCRbeta analysis, collaborators shipped samples in one of three forms: frozen whole blood, isolated PBMCs, or DNA extracted from either of those sample types. TCRbeta CDR3 regions were amplified from genomic DNA using the immunoSEQ Assay, a bias-controlled multiplex PCR. In the paper's pipeline: Within the assay, amplification of reference gene primers was used to estimate how many nucleated cells each sample contained. Sequence reads were collapsed and filtered to measure the absolute abundance of every unique TCRbeta CDR3 rearrangement. For each sample, productive Simpson clonality was calculated as the square root of Simpson's diversity index across productive rearrangements. Drawn from immuneACCESS, this table holds only the in-frame rearrangements with V and J called that TCRdb kept. Clones are partly lost; checked studies trace under half to an unresolved V gene and leave the rest unexplained. V and J calls and clone size are those listed in that table; D and trimming were worked out from the DNA. The sample profile shows under 95,000 clones; roughly four fifths of them were found once. The ten largest clones add up to approximately 1.3% of the sample.

About this clone itself: Its antigen target is currently unknown. Base quality data are lacking; no much larger clone is found one base away.

V loses 6 bases of germline sequence and J loses 1 base, and the interval between the two ends is 15 bases. Counted from cysteine to phenylalanine, this CDR3 has 15 amino acids. CDR3 DNA only is kept here, 45 bases in frame from base 1. CDR1 and CDR2, looked up from the germline V gene, are SGHTA and FQGNSA. Findings and caveats that apply to the study as a whole: The quantity of clinical and demographic metadata differed by source and by participant and was supplied without curation.

This receptor was taken from a woman of 80 years or more with acute or convalescent COVID-19. The sequence links TRBV7-2 to TRBJ1-1; TRBD1 is a weak D gene call, 6 bases matching. The sample was peripheral blood. The DNA sequence is TGTGCCAGCAGACCACCAGGGGCTAGGAACACTGAAGCTTTCTTT. It translates as CASRPPGARNTEAFF.